These 14 T cell receptor beta chains originate from one sample sequenced in a study of blood T cell repertoires in COVID-19. Libraries were prepared by immunoSEQ multiplex PCR; TCRdb keeps only in-frame clonotypes and omits some of them. The sample yields about 140,000 clones, almost 85% seen once. The sequencing input was PBMCs or T cells enriched from blood (not recorded which). The receptors stem from a woman in her forties or fifties with acute COVID-19.

The chain couples TRBV5-1 to TRBJ2-1; D might be TRBD2 (5 bases). The CDR3 spans 17 residues. Trimming shortened V by 4 bases and J by 5 bases, and 22 bases separated the two germline ends. Germline V gene sequence: CDR1 SGHRS, CDR2 YFSETQ. The CDR3 reads CASSVLPASIYNNEQFF. In DNA, the CDR3 is TGCGCCAGCAGCGTACTCCCTGCTAGCATCTATAACAATGAGCAGTTCTTC.

This clone showed up just once. CDR3 coding DNA: TGTGCCAGCAGCTCCAGCGACTTCTTCCAGTACTTC. It translates to CASSSSDFFQYF. The rearrangement links TRBV27 to TRBJ2-5, with D unclear. Trimming cost V 6 bases and J 10 bases, with 15 bases left between them. The CDR3 runs to 12 residues. The germline CDR1 and CDR2 sequences are MNHEY and SMNVEV (reference sequence).

The chain uses TRBV6-1 and TRBJ2-7; TRBD2 agrees at 9 bases. The CDR3 is 16 amino acids. Germline lookup yields CDR1 MNHNS and CDR2 SASEGT. Unmatched junction bases numbered 10, after V lost 4 bases and J lost 3 bases. CDR3 loop: CASSVSLAGSGYEQYF. The CDR3 DNA sequence: TGTGCCAGCAGTGTTTCGCTAGCGGGGTCCGGCTACGAGCAGTACTTC.

This chain links TRBV19 with TRBJ1-2, with D unclear. CDR3 length: 14 amino acids. Germline values: CDR1 LNHDA, CDR2 SQIVND (reference sequence). Trimming took 7 bases from V and 4 from J, leaving 16 bases between them. The CDR3 nucleotides read TGTGCCAGTACCCTAGGCCCGGAGGGCTATGGCTACACCTTC. Amino acids: CASTLGPEGYGYTF.

This chain links TRBV15 with TRBJ1-1; D possibly corresponds to TRBD1 (5 bases). Trimming left V 1 base short and J 5 bases short, with 11 bases between. The CDR3 contains 14 residues. Germline V CDR1 and CDR2: LNHNV, YYDKDF (reference sequence). CDR3 sequence (DNA): TGTGCCACCAGCAGAGGACAGTTGGGAACTGAAGCTTTCTTT. As protein: CATSRGQLGTEAFF. Drawing the rest from reference TRBV15 and TRBJ1-1, the complete variable domain is DAMVIQNPRYQVTQFGKPVTLSCSQTLNHNVMYWYQQKSSQAPKLLFHYYDKDFNNEADTPDNFQSRRPNTSFCFLDIRSPGLGDTAMYLCATSRGQLGTEAFFGQGTRLTVV.

J is TRBJ1-2 and V is TRBV5-4, with TRBD1 matching 8 bases. The CDR3 has 15 residues. The germline V gene has CDR1 SGHNT and CDR2 YYREEE (reference sequence). Unmatched junction bases numbered 11, after V lost 3 bases and J lost 7 bases. The CDR3 sequence is CASSSRTGQMSGYTF. The CDR3 bases are TGTGCCAGCAGCTCGCGGACAGGGCAAATGAGTGGCTACACCTTC.

The chain joins TRBV7-8 to TRBJ2-4; TRBD1 agrees at 7 bases. The CDR3 is 18 amino acids. Germline values: CDR1 SGHVS, CDR2 FQNEAQ. V trimming: 2 bases; J trimming: 3 bases; junction bases outside the gene matches: 13. CDR3 nucleotide sequence: TGTGCCAGCAGCTTAAAGGCGTGGCAGGGGGTAGTCAAAAACATTCAGTACTTC. It specifies CASSLKAWQGVVKNIQYF.

The J gene is TRBJ2-2, the V gene TRBV19, with D possibly being TRBD1 (6 bases). CDR1 is LNHDA, CDR2 SQIVND, per germline (reference sequence). The CDR3 is 16 amino acids. V was pared by 3 bases and J by 6 bases, with 17 bases between. The CDR3 reads CASSIGGASSAGELFF. The CDR3, as DNA: TGTGCCAGTAGTATTGGGGGCGCTAGCTCCGCCGGGGAGCTGTTTTTT.

This chain uses TRBV11-2 with TRBJ1-3; TRBD1 might be the D (5 bases). Trimming removed 0 bases at V and 0 bases at J, with 12 bases between. CDR3 size: 17 residues. The germline V gene encodes CDR1 SGHAT and CDR2 FQNNGV. As DNA, the CDR3 is TGTGCCAGCAGCTTAGACACAGGCTCGAGCTCTGGAAACACCATATATTTT. Protein product: CASSLDTGSSSGNTIYF.

The count of this clone is one. This chain connects TRBV7-9 to TRBJ2-2, with 9 positions matching TRBD2. V trimming: 3 bases; J trimming: 4 bases; junction bases outside the gene matches: 12. The germline V gene has CDR1 SEHNR and CDR2 FQNEAQ (reference sequence). The CDR3 runs 18 residues. CDR3 sequence reads: CASSLVPVAGEGTGELFF. In nucleotides, the CDR3 is TGTGCCAGCAGCTTGGTACCCGTAGCGGGAGAAGGCACCGGGGAGCTGTTTTTT.

This rearrangement joins TRBV15 to TRBJ2-7; perhaps TRBD1 as D (5 bases). This CDR3 has 14 amino acids. Germline loops: CDR1 LNHNV, CDR2 YYDKDF (reference sequence). Trimming took 0 bases from V and 0 from J, leaving 6 bases between them. The CDR3, as DNA: TGTGCCACCAGCAGAGACAGGGCCTCCTACGAGCAGTACTTC. Protein product: CATSRDRASYEQYF.

Only one count was recorded for this clone. The DNA of the CDR3 is TGTGCCAGTAGTACAACAGGGACCCACACCCAGTACTTC. Its protein product is CASSTTGTHTQYF. V gene TRBV19 combines with J gene TRBJ2-4; D is perhaps TRBD1 (6 bases). CDR1 LNHDA and CDR2 SQIVND come from the germline V gene (reference sequence). Trimming shortened V by 4 bases and J by 13 bases, and 17 bases separated the two germline ends. The CDR3 covers 13 residues.

The V call is TRBV2, the J call TRBJ1-2; 7 positions match TRBD1. V shed 3 bases and J 2 bases; nucleotides not matched to a gene: 6. The germline V gene encodes CDR1 SNHLY and CDR2 FYNNEI. This CDR3 has 15 amino acids. For the CDR3, the DNA is TGTGCCAGCAGTGATGCACAGGGGCGAAACTATGGCTACACCTTC. The encoded protein is CASSDAQGRNYGYTF.

The chain carries TRBV6-2 or TRBV6-3 and TRBJ2-7; 12 bases agree with TRBD2. Germline lookup yields CDR1 MNHEY and CDR2 SVGEGT. This CDR3 is 18 amino acids long. Trimming cost V 2 bases and J 3 bases; bases outside gene matches: 11. CDR3 protein: CASSYAGGLLAGGYEQYF. For the CDR3, the DNA is TGTGCCAGCAGTTACGCGGGCGGTCTACTAGCGGGAGGCTACGAGCAGTACTTC.